This paragraph covers one T cell receptor beta chain sequence. These data come from a study of T cell responses to AZD1222 COVID-19 vaccine. Trimming removed 3 bases from V and 0 bases from J, with 12 bases in between. The CDR3 runs to 16 residues. Germline CDR1 LGHNA, CDR2 YNFKEQ. Second doses at about 4 or about 12 weeks were pooled. Sequenced by immunoSEQ multiplex PCR; TCRdb stores in-frame clones only, minus some. The data show more than 150,000 clones, over 90% seen once. The TCR comes from an adult who received the AZD1222 COVID-19 vaccine. Source: peripheral blood, taken 28 days after the second AZD1222 dose. The genes are TRBV4-2 and TRBJ1-3; D remains ambiguous. The CDR3: CASSHLSDGSGNTIYF. As DNA, the CDR3 is TGTGCCAGCAGCCATCTCTCGGACGGCTCTGGAAACACCATATATTTT.